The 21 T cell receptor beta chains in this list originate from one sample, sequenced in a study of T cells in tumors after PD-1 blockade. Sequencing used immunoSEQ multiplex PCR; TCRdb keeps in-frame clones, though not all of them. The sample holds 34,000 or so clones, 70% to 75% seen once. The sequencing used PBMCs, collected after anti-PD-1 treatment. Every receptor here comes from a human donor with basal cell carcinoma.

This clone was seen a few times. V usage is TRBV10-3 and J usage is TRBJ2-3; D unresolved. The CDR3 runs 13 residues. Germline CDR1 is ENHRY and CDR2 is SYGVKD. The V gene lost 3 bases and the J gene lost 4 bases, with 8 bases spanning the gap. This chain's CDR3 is CAISDPTADTQYF. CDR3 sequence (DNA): TGTGCCATCAGTGACCCGACCGCAGATACGCAGTATTTT.

This CDR3 reads CASRAGPYTGELFF. The CDR3 DNA sequence: TGTGCCAGCAGGGCAGGACCGTACACCGGGGAGCTGTTTTTT. The chain joins TRBV2 to TRBJ2-2; no definite D call. Germline CDR1 reads SNHLY; CDR2 reads FYNNEI. This CDR3 has 14 amino acids. V lost 6 bases and J 3 bases, leaving 11 bases between the germline ends.

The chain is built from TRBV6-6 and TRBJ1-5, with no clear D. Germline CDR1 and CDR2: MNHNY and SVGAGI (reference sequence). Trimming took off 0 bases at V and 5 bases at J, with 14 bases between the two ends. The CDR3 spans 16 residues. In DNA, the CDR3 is TGTGCCAGCAGTTACTCCCTGTCCCCGAGGGATCAGCCCCAGCATTTT. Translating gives CASSYSLSPRDQPQHF.

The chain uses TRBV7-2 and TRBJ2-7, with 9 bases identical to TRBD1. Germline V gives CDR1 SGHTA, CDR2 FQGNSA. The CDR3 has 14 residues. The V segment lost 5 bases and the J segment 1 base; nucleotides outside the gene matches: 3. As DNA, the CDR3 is TGTGCCAGCAGCCCACAGGGGGCGTCCTACGAGCAGTACTTC. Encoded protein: CASSPQGASYEQYF.

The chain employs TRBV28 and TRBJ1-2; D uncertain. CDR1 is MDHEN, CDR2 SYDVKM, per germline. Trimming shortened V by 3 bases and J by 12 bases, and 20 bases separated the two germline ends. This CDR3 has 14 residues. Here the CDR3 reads CASSFQGVYLRDTF. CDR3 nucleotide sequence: TGTGCCAGCAGTTTTCAAGGAGTTTATTTACGGGACACCTTC.

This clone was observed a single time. CDR3 nucleotide sequence: TGTGCCAGCAGTCCAGGGGGTCACTACAATGAGCAGTTCTTC. It encodes CASSPGGHYNEQFF. This chain connects TRBV9 to TRBJ2-1; 7 nucleotides line up with TRBD1. This CDR3 is built from 14 residues. Germline CDR1 SGDLS, CDR2 YYNGEE. Trimming took 5 bases from V and 3 from J; bases not matched to a gene: 5.

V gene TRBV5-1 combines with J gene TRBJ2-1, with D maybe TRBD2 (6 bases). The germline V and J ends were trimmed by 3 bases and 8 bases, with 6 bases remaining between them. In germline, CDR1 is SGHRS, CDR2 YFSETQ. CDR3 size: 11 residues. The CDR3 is CASSWRDEQFF. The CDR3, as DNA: TGCGCCAGCAGCTGGAGGGATGAGCAGTTCTTC.

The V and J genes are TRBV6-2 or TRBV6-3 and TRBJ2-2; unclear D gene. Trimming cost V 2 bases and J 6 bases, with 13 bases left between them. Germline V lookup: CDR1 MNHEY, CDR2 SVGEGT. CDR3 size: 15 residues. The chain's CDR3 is CASSYVLVGAGELFF. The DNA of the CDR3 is TGTGCCAGCAGTTACGTCCTGGTGGGCGCCGGGGAGCTGTTTTTT.

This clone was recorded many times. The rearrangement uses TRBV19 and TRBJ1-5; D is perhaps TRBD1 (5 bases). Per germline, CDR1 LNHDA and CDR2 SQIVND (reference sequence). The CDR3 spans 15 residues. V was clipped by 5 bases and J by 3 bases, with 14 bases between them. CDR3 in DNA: TGTGCCAGTAGTGCCTCGGGGGGGTCCAATCAGCCCCAGCATTTT. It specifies CASSASGGSNQPQHF. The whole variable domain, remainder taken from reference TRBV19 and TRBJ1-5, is DGGITQSPKYLFRKEGQNVTLSCEQNLNHDAMYWYRQDPGQGLRLIYYSQIVNDFQKGDIAEGYSVSREKKESFPLTVTSAQKNPTAFYLCASSASGGSNQPQHFGDGTRLSIL.

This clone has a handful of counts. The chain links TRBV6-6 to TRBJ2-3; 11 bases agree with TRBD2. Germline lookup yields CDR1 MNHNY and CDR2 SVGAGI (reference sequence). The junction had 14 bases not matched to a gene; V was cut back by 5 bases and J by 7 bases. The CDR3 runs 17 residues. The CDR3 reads CASSPLGSGGVDYTQYF. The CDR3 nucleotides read TGTGCCAGCAGTCCCCTTGGTAGCGGGGGGGTAGATTATACGCAGTATTTT.

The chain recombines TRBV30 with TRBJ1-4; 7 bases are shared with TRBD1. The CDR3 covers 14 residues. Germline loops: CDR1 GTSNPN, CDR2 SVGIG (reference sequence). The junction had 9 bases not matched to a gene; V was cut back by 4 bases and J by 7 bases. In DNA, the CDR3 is TGTGCCTGGACCAGACAGGGAAGGGGTGAAAAACTGTTTTTT. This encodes CAWTRQGRGEKLFF.

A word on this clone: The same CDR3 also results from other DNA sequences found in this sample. In DNA, the CDR3 is TGTGCCAGTAGTACGGACAATAACTATGGCTACACCTTC. Its translation is CASSTDNNYGYTF. The chain is built from TRBV2 and TRBJ1-2, with D perhaps matching TRBD1 (5 bases). Deletions cut 9 bases from V and 1 base from J, with 12 bases between. CDR3 length: 13 amino acids. Germline V CDR1 and CDR2: SNHLY, FYNNEI.

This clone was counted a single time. CDR3 coding DNA: TGTGCCAGCAGCTTGAAGGTGGGGGTCGGCTACACCTTC. This codes for CASSLKVGVGYTF. The chain employs TRBV7-2 and TRBJ1-2, with D tentatively TRBD1 (5 bases). The CDR3 spans 13 residues. Trimming cost V 3 bases and J 8 bases, with 13 bases left between them. CDR1 SGHTA and CDR2 FQGNSA come from the germline V gene.

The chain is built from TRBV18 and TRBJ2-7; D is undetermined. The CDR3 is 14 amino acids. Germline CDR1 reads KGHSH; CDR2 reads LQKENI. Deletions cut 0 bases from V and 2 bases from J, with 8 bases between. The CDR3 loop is CASSPPSLTYEQYF. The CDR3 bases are TGTGCCAGCTCACCACCGAGCCTTACCTACGAGCAGTACTTC.

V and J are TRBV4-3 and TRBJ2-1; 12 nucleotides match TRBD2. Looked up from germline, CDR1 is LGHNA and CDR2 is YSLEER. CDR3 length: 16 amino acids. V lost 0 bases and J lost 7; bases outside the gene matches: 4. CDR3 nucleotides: TGCGCCAGCAGCCAAGACCTAGCGGGGGGGAGGAATGAGCAGTTCTTC. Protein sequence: CASSQDLAGGRNEQFF.

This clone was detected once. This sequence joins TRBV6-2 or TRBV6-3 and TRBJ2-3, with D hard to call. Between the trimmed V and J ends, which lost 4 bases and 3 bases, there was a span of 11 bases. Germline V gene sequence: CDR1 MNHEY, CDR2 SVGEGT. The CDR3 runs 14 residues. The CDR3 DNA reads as TGTGCCAGCAGTTCCCCCCCAGAAACAGATACGCAGTATTTT. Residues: CASSSPPETDTQYF.

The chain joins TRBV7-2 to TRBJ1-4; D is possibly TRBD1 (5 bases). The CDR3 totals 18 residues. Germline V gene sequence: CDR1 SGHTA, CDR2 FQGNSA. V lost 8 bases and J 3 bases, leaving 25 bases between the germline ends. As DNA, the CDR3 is TGTGCCAGCGGCCTTAGTTTTGGGGGGAGCGCAGCTAATGAAAAACTGTTTTTT. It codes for CASGLSFGGSAANEKLFF.

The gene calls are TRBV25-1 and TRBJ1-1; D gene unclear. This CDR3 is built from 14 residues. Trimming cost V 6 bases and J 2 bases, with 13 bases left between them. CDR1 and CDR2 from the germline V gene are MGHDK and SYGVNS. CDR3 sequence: CASRLRGYNTEAFF. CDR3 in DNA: TGTGCCAGCAGGCTAAGAGGCTATAACACTGAAGCTTTCTTT.

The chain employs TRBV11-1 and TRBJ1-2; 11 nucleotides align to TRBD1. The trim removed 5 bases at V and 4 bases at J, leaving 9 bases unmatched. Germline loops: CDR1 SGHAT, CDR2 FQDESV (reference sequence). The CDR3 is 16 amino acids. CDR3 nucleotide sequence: TGTGCCAGCAGCGCCTACCTCGGGACAGGGGGCTATGGCTACACCTTC. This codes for CASSAYLGTGGYGYTF.

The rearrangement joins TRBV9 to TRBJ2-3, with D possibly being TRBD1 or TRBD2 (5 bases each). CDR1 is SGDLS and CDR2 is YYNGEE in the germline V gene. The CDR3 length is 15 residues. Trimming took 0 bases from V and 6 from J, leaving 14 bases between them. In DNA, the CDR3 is TGTGCCAGCAGCGTAGATGGGGGATTATCTGATACGCAGTATTTT. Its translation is CASSVDGGLSDTQYF.

CDR3 in DNA: TGTGCCAGCAGCGGACAGGCCTACAATGAGCAGTTCTTC. Residues: CASSGQAYNEQFF. The V call is TRBV7-2, the J call TRBJ2-1; 7 positions agree with TRBD1. Per the germline V gene, CDR1 is SGHTA and CDR2 is FQGNSA. V was pared by 5 bases and J by 2 bases, with 0 bases of the junction left unmatched. The CDR3 extends over 13 amino acids.